This T cell receptor (beta chain) was obtained from a study of T cell responses to AZD1222 COVID-19 vaccine. Overall study context: Pooling of second doses given at about 4 or about 12 weeks was done. Findings and caveats of the study: The donor cohort was predominantly white British with a female majority, and clonal diversity may have been underestimated. Reportedly, close to half of spike-specific TCRs are directed against unmutated variant regions.

This clone was recorded once. Its cognate antigen is unknown. Profiled with immunoSEQ multiplex PCR; TCRdb holds only in-frame clones, not every one. The sample includes fewer than 250,000 clones, 85% to 95% of them seen just once. Per the germline V gene, CDR1 is MGHDK and CDR2 is SYGVNS. The CDR3 extends over 16 amino acids. The ends were cut back, 2 bases at V and 1 base at J, with 13 bases in the middle. The chain joins TRBV25-1 to TRBJ2-3, with D perhaps TRBD1 (6 bases). The sample consisted of peripheral blood, taken on day 0 of AZD1222 vaccination. The TCR was taken from an adult in good health. The CDR3 region is CASSEPGAGGTDTQYF. Written as DNA, the CDR3 is TGTGCCAGCAGTGAACCAGGGGCAGGCGGCACAGATACGCAGTATTTT.